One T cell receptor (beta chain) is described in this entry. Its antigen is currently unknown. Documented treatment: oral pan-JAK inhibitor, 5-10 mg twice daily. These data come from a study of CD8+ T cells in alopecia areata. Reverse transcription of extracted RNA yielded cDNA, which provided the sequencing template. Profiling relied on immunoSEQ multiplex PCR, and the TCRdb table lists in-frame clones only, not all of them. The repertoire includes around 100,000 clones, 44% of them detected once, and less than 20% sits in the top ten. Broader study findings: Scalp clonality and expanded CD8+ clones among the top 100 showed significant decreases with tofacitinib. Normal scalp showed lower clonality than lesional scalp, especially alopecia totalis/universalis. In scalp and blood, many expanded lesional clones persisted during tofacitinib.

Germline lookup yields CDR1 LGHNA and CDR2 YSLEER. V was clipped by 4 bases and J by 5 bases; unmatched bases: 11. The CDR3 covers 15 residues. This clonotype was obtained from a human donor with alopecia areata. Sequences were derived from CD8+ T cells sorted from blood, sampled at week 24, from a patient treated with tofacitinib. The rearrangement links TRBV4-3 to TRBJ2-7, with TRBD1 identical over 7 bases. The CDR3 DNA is TGCGCCAGCAGCCCCAGCTTGAGAGGGGGCAACGAGCAGTACTTC. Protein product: CASSPSLRGGNEQYF.